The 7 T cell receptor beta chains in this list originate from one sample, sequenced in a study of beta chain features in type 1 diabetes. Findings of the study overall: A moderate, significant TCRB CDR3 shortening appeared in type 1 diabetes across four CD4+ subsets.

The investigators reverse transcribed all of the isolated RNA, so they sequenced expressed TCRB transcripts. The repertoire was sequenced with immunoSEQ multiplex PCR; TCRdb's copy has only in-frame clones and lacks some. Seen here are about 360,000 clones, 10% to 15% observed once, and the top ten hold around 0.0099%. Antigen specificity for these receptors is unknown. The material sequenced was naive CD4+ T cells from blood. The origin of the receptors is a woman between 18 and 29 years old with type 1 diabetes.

The CDR3 nucleotides are TGCAGCGTTGTTTCTAGCGGGGAGGTCAGGGGCTACGAGCAGTACTTC. Translation: CSVVSSGEVRGYEQYF. This rearrangement joins TRBV29-1 to TRBJ2-7, with 9 bases identical to TRBD2. The CDR3 length is 16 residues. Germline CDR1 reads SQVTM; CDR2 reads ANQGSEA. Germline trimming cut 4 bases from V and 3 bases from J; bases unmatched to any gene: 13.

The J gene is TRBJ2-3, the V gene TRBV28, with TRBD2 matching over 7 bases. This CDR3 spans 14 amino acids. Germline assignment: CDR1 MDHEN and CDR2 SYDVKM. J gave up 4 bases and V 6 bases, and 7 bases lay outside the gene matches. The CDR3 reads CASRVAGAADTQYF. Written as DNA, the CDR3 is TGTGCCAGCAGAGTGGCGGGAGCAGCAGATACGCAGTATTTT.

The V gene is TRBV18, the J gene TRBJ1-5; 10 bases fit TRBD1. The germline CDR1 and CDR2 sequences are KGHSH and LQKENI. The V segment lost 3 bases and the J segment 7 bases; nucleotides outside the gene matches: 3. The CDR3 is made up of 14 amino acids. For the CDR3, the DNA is TGTGCCAGCTCACCGACAGGGGGCCGACAGCCCCAGCATTTT. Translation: CASSPTGGRQPQHF.

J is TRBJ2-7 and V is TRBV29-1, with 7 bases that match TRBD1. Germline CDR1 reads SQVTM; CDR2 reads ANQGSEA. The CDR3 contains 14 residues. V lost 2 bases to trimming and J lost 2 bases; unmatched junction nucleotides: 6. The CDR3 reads CSVERQGSPYEQYF. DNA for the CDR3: TGCAGCGTTGAACGACAGGGAAGCCCCTACGAGCAGTACTTC.

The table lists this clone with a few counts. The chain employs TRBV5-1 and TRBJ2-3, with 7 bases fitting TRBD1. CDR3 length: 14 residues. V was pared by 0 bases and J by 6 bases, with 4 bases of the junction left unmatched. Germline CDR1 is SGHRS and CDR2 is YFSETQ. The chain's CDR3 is CASSLVRGGDTQYF. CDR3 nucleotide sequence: TGCGCCAGCAGCTTGGTCCGAGGGGGCGATACGCAGTATTTT.

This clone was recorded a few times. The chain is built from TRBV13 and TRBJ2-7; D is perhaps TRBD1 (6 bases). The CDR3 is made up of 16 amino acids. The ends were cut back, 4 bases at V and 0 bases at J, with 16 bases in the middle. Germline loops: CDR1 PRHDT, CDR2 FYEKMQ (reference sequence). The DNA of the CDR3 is TGTGCCAGCAGCTCGGGCCCACAGGGATCCTCCTACGAGCAGTACTTC. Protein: CASSSGPQGSSYEQYF.

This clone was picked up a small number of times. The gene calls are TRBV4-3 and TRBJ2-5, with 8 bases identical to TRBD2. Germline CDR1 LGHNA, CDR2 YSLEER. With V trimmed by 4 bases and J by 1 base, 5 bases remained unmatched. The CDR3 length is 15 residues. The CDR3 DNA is TGCGCCAGCAGCCGCCTAGCGGGTCCCCAAGAGACCCAGTACTTC. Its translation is CASSRLAGPQETQYF.